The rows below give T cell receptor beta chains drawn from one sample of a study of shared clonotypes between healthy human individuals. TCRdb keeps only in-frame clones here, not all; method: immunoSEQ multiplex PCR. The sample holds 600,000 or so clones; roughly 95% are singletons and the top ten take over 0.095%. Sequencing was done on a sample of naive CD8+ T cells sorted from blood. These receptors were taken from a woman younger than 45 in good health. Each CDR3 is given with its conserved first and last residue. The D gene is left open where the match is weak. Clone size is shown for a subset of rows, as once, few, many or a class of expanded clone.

CASSTDTMEQYF,TGTGCCAGCAGTACGGACACCATGGAGCAGTACTTC,TRBV6-5,TRBJ2-7,-,-
CASSPHRDRPDEQYF,TGTGCCAGTAGTCCGCACCGGGACAGGCCAGACGAGCAGTACTTC,TRBV19,TRBJ2-7,TRBD1,-
CASSDRVVYEQYF,TGCGCCAGCAGTGATCGGGTCGTCTACGAGCAGTACTTC,TRBV10-2,TRBJ2-7,-,-
CASSSPRVQASYEQYF,TGTGCCAGCAGTTCACCCAGGGTACAGGCCTCCTACGAGCAGTACTTC,TRBV28,TRBJ2-7,-,-
CSVAQDTEAFF,TGCAGCGTTGCACAGGACACTGAAGCTTTCTTT,TRBV29-1,TRBJ1-1,-,-
CASSQDRVGEKLFF,TGCGCCAGCAGCCAAGACAGGGTGGGGGAAAAACTGTTTTTT,TRBV5-1,TRBJ1-4,TRBD1,-
CASSPAAGLTNTEAFF,TGTGCCAGCAGCCCAGCCGCGGGGCTGACGAACACTGAAGCTTTCTTT,TRBV7-2,TRBJ1-1,-,-
CASSPGTSGRRGPYEQYF,TGTGCCAGCAGTCCCGGGACTAGCGGGAGGCGGGGCCCCTACGAGCAGTACTTC,TRBV27,TRBJ2-7,TRBD2,-
CASSFETSGNNEQFF,TGTGCCAGCAGTTTCGAGACTAGCGGGAACAATGAGCAGTTCTTC,TRBV27,TRBJ2-1,TRBD2,-
CSVVAGLGVNEKLFF,TGCAGCGTTGTGGCAGGGTTAGGCGTTAATGAAAAACTGTTTTTT,TRBV29-1,TRBJ1-4,-,-
CASSDPIRPYEQYF,TGCGCCAGCAGTGACCCGATCAGACCCTACGAGCAGTACTTC,TRBV10-1,TRBJ2-7,-,once
CASSFAGLAGVRNEQFF,TGTGCCAGCAGCTTCGCCGGACTAGCGGGAGTCCGGAATGAGCAGTTCTTC,TRBV7-8,TRBJ2-1,TRBD2,-
CASRSRGGRIVVEFF,TGTGCCAGCAGGAGCCGCGGCGGGAGGATCGTTGTCGAGTTCTTC,TRBV5-4,TRBJ2-1,TRBD2,once